Below, 27 T cell receptor beta chains from the same sample are listed, as sequenced in a study of identical twins. TCRdb passed the 5' RACE reads through MiXCR, listing each CDR3 protein once. The profile shows hundreds of thousands of distinct CDR3 sequences, 15% to 20% of them singletons. This same sample was also taken into another study, of T cells expressing NK-cell markers.

Material: PBMCs. The receptor source for this set is a woman aged 18-29 years in good health.

This clonotype was counted ten times or more. This rearrangement joins TRBV6-5 to TRBJ2-1; TRBD1 aligns across 8 bases. The CDR3 contains 15 residues. Germline V lookup: CDR1 MNHEY, CDR2 SVGAGI. The V gene end was trimmed by 2 bases and the J gene end by 8 bases; junction bases not matched to a gene: 8. The CDR3 protein is CASSYLGTGNDEQFF. CDR3 coding DNA: TGTGCCAGCAGTTACCTGGGGACAGGTAACGATGAGCAGTTCTTC.

In its sample, this clonotype was seen a few times. This rearrangement joins TRBV5-6 to TRBJ2-3; no firm D call. The CDR3 runs to 13 residues. The V end was cut by 5 bases, the J end by 6 bases, with 13 bases between. Germline CDR1 reads SGHDT; CDR2 reads YYEEEE. The CDR3 region has the DNA TGTGCCAGCAGTGACGGACCCCCGGATACGCAGTATTTT. Translated, it gives CASSDGPPDTQYF. The full variable domain, rest sourced from reference TRBV5-6 and TRBJ2-3, is DAGVTQSPTHLIKTRGQQVTLRCSPKSGHDTVSWYQQALGQGPQFIFQYYEEEERQRGNFPDRFSGHQFPNYSSELNVNALLLGDSALYLCASSDGPPDTQYFGPGTRLTVL.

This clonotype was counted only a few times. The chain's CDR3 is CASSSGPSPYEQYF. The CDR3, as DNA: TGTGCCAGCAGTTCCGGACCCAGCCCCTACGAGCAGTACTTC. The chain joins TRBV6-5 to TRBJ2-7, with no clear D. CDR1 MNHEY and CDR2 SVGAGI come from the germline V gene. The V gene lost 4 bases and the J gene lost 2 bases, with 12 bases spanning the gap. The CDR3 sequence is 14 residues long.

This clonotype occurred a few times. The chain carries TRBV6-6 and TRBJ1-5; no clear D. CDR1 and CDR2 from the germline V gene are MNHNY and SVGAGI (reference sequence). This CDR3 region has 13 residues. With 2 bases removed from V and 7 bases from J, the gap between germline ends came to 9 bases. The CDR3 bases are TGTGCCAGCAGTTACCTCGGGGTCCAGCCCCAGCATTTT. This codes for CASSYLGVQPQHF.

There are a few counts of this clonotype. J is TRBJ2-5 and V is TRBV20-1; maybe TRBD2 (6 bases). V lost 3 bases to trimming and J lost 5 bases, with 13 bases between them. Germline V lookup: CDR1 DFQATT, CDR2 SNEGSKA (reference sequence). The CDR3 runs to 13 residues. CDR3 sequence (DNA): TGCAGTGCTAGCGGGGGAGGTGCTGAGACCCAGTACTTC. Translated, it gives CSASGGGAETQYF.

This clonotype was detected a few times. The chain recombines TRBV27 with TRBJ2-2, with 13 bases lining up with TRBD2. After removal of 7 bases from V and 2 bases from J, the junction contained 7 bases not matched to a gene. The length of the CDR3 is 17 residues. Germline V lookup: CDR1 MNHEY, CDR2 SMNVEV (reference sequence). CDR3 sequence: CASKTSGRGLNTGELFF. CDR3 nucleotides: TGTGCCAGCAAAACTAGCGGGAGGGGACTAAACACCGGGGAGCTGTTTTTT.

This clonotype was recorded a few times. V is TRBV6-5 and J is TRBJ1-2; D not resolved. There are 17 residues in the CDR3. V gave up 0 bases and J gave up 4 bases, with 18 bases separating them. The germline CDR1 and CDR2 sequences are MNHEY and SVGAGI. The CDR3 sequence: CASSYSGGSATPYGYTF. DNA of the CDR3: TGTGCCAGCAGTTACTCGGGAGGGAGTGCGACCCCCTATGGCTACACCTTC.

This clonotype appeared a few times. CDR3 nucleotides: TGTGCCAGCAGCGGGGCTAGCGGGAGGGAGCAGTACTTC. It specifies CASSGASGREQYF. V usage is TRBV5-5 and J usage is TRBJ2-7, with 11 bases aligning to TRBD2. The junction had 4 bases not matched to a gene; V was cut back by 4 bases and J by 7 bases. Germline V gene lookup returns CDR1 SGHKS and CDR2 YYEKEE (reference sequence). The CDR3 contains 13 residues.

V and J are TRBV29-1 and TRBJ2-1; the D gene is possibly TRBD2 (7 bases). Germline loops: CDR1 SQVTM, CDR2 ANQGSEA. Trimming shortened V by 7 bases and J by 7 bases, and 23 bases separated the two germline ends. This CDR3 region has 15 residues. The chain's CDR3 is CSGGNRGAALNEQFF. CDR3 bases: TGCAGCGGTGGCAACCGGGGGGCCGCGTTAAATGAGCAGTTCTTC.

The genes are TRBV6-5 and TRBJ2-3; tentative D call: TRBD1 (5 bases). Germline-derived CDR1 and CDR2 are MNHEY and SVGAGI. The CDR3 runs 14 residues. Trimming shortened V by 4 bases and J by 2 bases, and 10 bases separated the two germline ends. Here the CDR3 DNA reads TGTGCCAGCAGTTTACAGGCTTCCACAGATACGCAGTATTTT. Translating gives CASSLQASTDTQYF.

This clonotype was picked up a small number of times. The chain joins TRBV12-3 or TRBV12-4 to TRBJ2-1; 8 positions agree with TRBD2. The CDR3 sequence is 14 residues long. J lost 7 bases, V lost 2 bases, and 4 bases had no gene match. This CDR3 reads CASSLNIAGNEQFF. CDR3 nucleotides: TGTGCCAGCAGTTTAAATATAGCGGGGAATGAGCAGTTCTTC.

This clonotype occurred a few times. The chain uses TRBV18 and TRBJ1-1; maybe TRBD1 (6 bases). Trimming shortened V by 1 base and J by 5 bases, and 14 bases separated the two germline ends. The CDR3 runs 15 residues. Germline CDR1 reads KGHSH; CDR2 reads LQKENI. CDR3 in DNA: TGTGCCAGCTCACCACGGGTGGGGCAGGGGACTGAAGCTTTCTTT. As protein: CASSPRVGQGTEAFF.

In this sample, this clonotype turned up a few times. The chain joins TRBV5-1 to TRBJ1-1, with 8 bases lining up with TRBD1. From germline, CDR1 is SGHRS and CDR2 YFSETQ. V was clipped by 4 bases and J by 5 bases; unmatched bases: 10. The CDR3 is 15 amino acids. The CDR3 loop is CASSDRTGPLTEAFF. The DNA for the CDR3 is TGCGCCAGCAGCGACCGGACAGGGCCTTTGACTGAAGCTTTCTTT.

A remark on this clonotype: Relative to the germline gene, one junction end is altered; a read error may explain this. This sequence joins TRBV20-1 and TRBJ2-3; tentative D call: TRBD2 (5 bases). Per the germline V gene, CDR1 is DFQATT and CDR2 is SNEGSKA (reference sequence). The CDR3 is made up of 15 amino acids. CDR3 nucleotide sequence: TGCAGTGCCCCCGTCAATCCCTCTAGCACAGATACGCAGTGTTTT. Amino acids: CSAPVNPSSTDTQCF.

This clonotype was counted ten times or more. The chain is built from TRBV12-3 or TRBV12-4 and TRBJ2-1; the D gene is possibly TRBD2 (5 bases). Trimming cost V 8 bases and J 2 bases, with 16 bases left between them. This CDR3 region has 15 residues. CDR3 DNA sequence: TGTGCCAGCGACCTCGGACGGGGAGCCTACAATGAGCAGTTCTTC. Translation: CASDLGRGAYNEQFF.

The rearrangement uses TRBV20-1 and TRBJ2-7; D unclear. The CDR3 loop spans 10 amino acids. The V gene lost 6 bases and the J gene lost 5 bases, with 8 bases spanning the gap. CDR1 and CDR2 from the germline V gene are DFQATT and SNEGSKA (reference sequence). The CDR3 region has the DNA TGCAGTGCCCAGACGGACGAGCAGTACTTC. As protein: CSAQTDEQYF.

This chain links TRBV20-1 with TRBJ2-7, with 10 bases aligning to TRBD2. Germline V gene sequence: CDR1 DFQATT, CDR2 SNEGSKA (reference sequence). The V gene end was trimmed by 2 bases and the J gene end by 0 bases; junction bases not matched to a gene: 1. This CDR3 comprises 14 residues. Written as DNA, the CDR3 is TGCAGTGCTAGATCTAGCGGGGGCTCCTACGAGCAGTACTTC. Translating gives CSARSSGGSYEQYF.

This clonotype was detected a few times. This CDR3 is CSVDSGYEQYF. CDR3 bases: TGCAGCGTTGACTCGGGCTACGAGCAGTACTTC. V gene TRBV29-1 combines with J gene TRBJ2-7; D remains ambiguous. The CDR3 is made up of 11 amino acids. Germline CDR1 SQVTM, CDR2 ANQGSEA. Trimming removed 3 bases from V and 3 bases from J, with 6 bases in between.

The V call is TRBV20-1, the J call TRBJ2-1; 9 bases are shared with TRBD2. Trimming at V came to 3 bases and at J to 2 bases, leaving 8 bases not matched to a gene. The CDR3 contains 16 residues. CDR1 and CDR2 from the germline V gene are DFQATT and SNEGSKA (reference sequence). In nucleotides, the CDR3 is TGCAGTGCTAGGTCTAGCGGGATACGACCCTACAATGAGCAGTTCTTC. This codes for CSARSSGIRPYNEQFF.

CDR3 bases: TGTGCCAGCGCGGGACTAGCGGGGTACAATGAGCAGTTCTTC. This translates into CASAGLAGYNEQFF. The genes are TRBV7-9 and TRBJ2-1; 13 nucleotides match TRBD2. After removal of 8 bases from V and 4 bases from J, the junction contained 2 bases not matched to a gene. This CDR3 comprises 14 residues. CDR1 SEHNR and CDR2 FQNEAQ come from the germline V gene (reference sequence).

This sequence joins TRBV6-1 and TRBJ1-5; 11 nucleotides match TRBD1. The ends lost 8 bases at V and 4 bases at J; junction bases unmatched: 1. The V gene's germline CDR1 is MNHNS and CDR2 SASEGT. CDR3 length: 13 amino acids. The CDR3 DNA reads TGTGCCAGCCGGGACAGGGGGAATCAGCCCCAGCATTTT. As protein: CASRDRGNQPQHF.

The rearrangement uses TRBV9 and TRBJ2-7; 7 nucleotides align to TRBD2. The CDR3 consists of 17 residues. V dropped 0 bases and J dropped 6; count of bases not matched to a gene: 15. CDR1 is SGDLS and CDR2 is YYNGEE in the germline V gene. For the CDR3, the DNA is TGTGCCAGCAGCGTAGCTACGGGGAGGGGTCAGCAAGGCGAGCAGTACTTC. Translation: CASSVATGRGQQGEQYF.

The chain recombines TRBV7-9 with TRBJ1-4; possible D gene TRBD1, 5 bases. Trimming cost V 3 bases and J 0 bases, with 11 bases left between them. The CDR3 spans 16 residues. Germline V gives CDR1 SEHNR, CDR2 FQNEAQ (reference sequence). The CDR3 nucleotides are TGTGCCAGCAGCTTGGGGGAGCAAGCAACTAATGAAAAACTGTTTTTT. It yields the protein CASSLGEQATNEKLFF.

This clonotype was seen repeatedly, ten times or more. The rearrangement joins TRBV29-1 to TRBJ2-7, with 9 nucleotides matching TRBD2. Germline V gives CDR1 SQVTM, CDR2 ANQGSEA. The CDR3 has 13 residues. V shed 4 bases, J shed 7 bases, and the junction held 8 bases outside the gene matches. CDR3 in amino acids: CSVVLAGGREQYF. The CDR3 DNA is TGCAGCGTTGTCTTGGCGGGAGGGAGGGAGCAGTACTTC.

The chain is built from TRBV20-1 and TRBJ2-7; no definite D call. The V and J ends lost 0 bases and 0 bases respectively, with 12 bases between them. The CDR3 contains 15 residues. The V gene's germline CDR1 is DFQATT and CDR2 SNEGSKA (reference sequence). The CDR3 bases are TGCAGTGCTAGAGATCAGGCTATACCCTCCTACGAGCAGTACTTC. Translation: CSARDQAIPSYEQYF.

The chain combines TRBV5-6 with TRBJ2-1, with D possibly matching TRBD1 (5 bases). CDR1 SGHDT and CDR2 YYEEEE come from the germline V gene. V dropped 6 bases and J dropped 0 bases, with 16 bases sitting between them. There are 16 residues in the CDR3. For the CDR3, the DNA is TGTGCCAGCACCGAGCTCAGACAGAGCTCCTACAATGAGCAGTTCTTC. It yields the protein CASTELRQSSYNEQFF.

The chain carries TRBV12-5 and TRBJ2-1, with D possibly being TRBD2 (6 bases). The germline gives CDR1 LGHNT, CDR2 FRNRAP. Between the trimmed V and J ends, which lost 9 bases and 12 bases, there was a span of 9 bases. This CDR3 has 9 amino acids. CDR3: CARSEGQFF. CDR3 nucleotides: TGTGCTAGATCGGAGGGGCAGTTCTTC.